These T cell receptor beta chains were read from a single sample in a study of PD-1 blockade in classical Hodgkin lymphoma. The method was immunoSEQ multiplex PCR; TCRdb's version includes in-frame clones alone and lacks a portion of them. The sample has about 49,000 clones; roughly 90% are singletons. The material sequenced was peripheral blood mononuclear cells (PBMCs), taken before the fourth cycle of nivolumab. These TCRs come from a human donor with classical Hodgkin lymphoma. Each CDR3 is given with its conserved first and last residue. D genes are given only for firm matches. Size is stated for part of the rows, as once, few or many counts, or as a class when the clone is expanded.

j_call | v_call | clone_size | d_call | cdr3_nt | cdr3_aa
TRBJ1-4 | TRBV14 | . | . | TGTGCCAGCAGCCACCAGACAGTTGTTAATGAAAAACTGTTTTTT | CASSHQTVVNEKLFF
TRBJ2-7 | TRBV5-6 | . | TRBD1 | TGTGCCAGCAGCCAAACAGGGGCCTCGGATTACGAGCAGTACTTC | CASSQTGASDYEQYF
TRBJ2-7 | TRBV7-8 | . | . | TGTGCCAGCAGCTTTACGGGGGGCCTCTCCTACGAGCAGTACTTC | CASSFTGGLSYEQYF
TRBJ2-7 | TRBV10-2 | . | . | TGCGCCAGCCGAAGTCTATATATCAGGGAAGGGGGCTACGAGCAGTACTTC | CASRSLYIREGGYEQYF
TRBJ1-2 | TRBV19 | . | . | TGTGCCAGTAGTATTAGCCGGATTATTATGGGCTACACCTTC | CASSISRIIMGYTF
TRBJ2-3 | TRBV6-4 | once | TRBD1 | TGTGCCAGCAGCCTTCAGGGGGCCGAAGATACGCAGTATTTT | CASSLQGAEDTQYF
TRBJ2-5 | TRBV7-2 | . | TRBD2 | TGTGCCAGCAGCTCCACGTGGGGACTAGCGGGGTCTAGAGAGACCCAGTACTTC | CASSSTWGLAGSRETQYF
TRBJ2-3 | TRBV28 | once | TRBD1 | TGTGCCATACAGACAGGGGTGGGAGATACGCAGTATTTT | CAIQTGVGDTQYF
TRBJ2-1 | TRBV11-1 | . | TRBD2 | TGTGCCAGCAGCTCAGTATTGAGTCGGACTAGCGGGAGAAATGAGCAGTTCTTC | CASSSVLSRTSGRNEQFF
TRBJ1-3 | TRBV29-1 | . | . | TGCAGCGTTGACTGGGGCTCTGGAAACACCATATATTTT | CSVDWGSGNTIYF
TRBJ2-7 | TRBV6-1 | . | TRBD2 | TGTGCCAGCAGTGTTAGACTAGCGGGAGGGCCGGAAGGGGAGCAGTACTTC | CASSVRLAGGPEGEQYF
TRBJ2-3 | TRBV4-1 | . | . | TGCGCCAGCAGCCAAAGGGGAGCGGACCCCACAGATACGCAGTATTTT | CASSQRGADPTDTQYF
TRBJ2-1 | TRBV14 | . | . | TGTGCCAGCAGCCAAGTGCCCATTAATGAGCAGTTCTTC | CASSQVPINEQFF
TRBJ1-5 | TRBV19 | . | . | TGTGCCAGTAGTATCATTCTAAGGGATCAGCCCCAGCATTTT | CASSIILRDQPQHF
TRBJ2-1 | TRBV19 | . | . | TGTGCCAGTAGTACCGGCCCTTTTACATTGGATGAGCAGTTCTTC | CASSTGPFTLDEQFF
TRBJ2-7 | TRBV5-6 | . | . | TGTGCCAGCAGCTGGAAACCGGGACCGATATTACGGGAGCAGTACTTC | CASSWKPGPILREQYF
TRBJ2-7 | TRBV9 | . | . | TGTGCCAGCAGCGTAGGCGGGCCGGAACTTTACGAGCAGTACTTC | CASSVGGPELYEQYF
TRBJ2-7 | TRBV6-5 | . | . | TGTGCCAGCAGTCTATCCGGGACGGACACCTACGAGCAGTACTTC | CASSLSGTDTYEQYF
TRBJ1-4 | TRBV28 | . | . | TGTGCCAGCTGGCCTGGGGCCAGGGGTAATGAAAAACTGTTTTTT | CASWPGARGNEKLFF
TRBJ2-5 | TRBV2 | . | TRBD1 | TGTGCCAGCAGTGAACAAGAGACAGGGGGAGAGACCCAGTACTTC | CASSEQETGGETQYF
TRBJ2-5 | TRBV29-1 | . | TRBD2 | TGCAGCGTTGGGGAGGGGGAGACCCAGTACTTC | CSVGEGETQYF
TRBJ1-2 | TRBV7-9 | . | . | TGTGCCAGCAGCTTAGGGGACGCATCGACCTACGGCTACACCTTC | CASSLGDASTYGYTF
TRBJ2-3 | TRBV6-4 | . | TRBD2 | TGTGCCAGCAGTGCGCTAGCGGGAGCAGATACGCAGTATTTT | CASSALAGADTQYF
TRBJ1-1 | TRBV6-1 | few | . | TGTGCCAGCAGTGAAGCGGCCGATTTCACTGAAGCTTTCTTT | CASSEAADFTEAFF
TRBJ2-3 | TRBV10-1 | . | . | TGCGCCAGCAATTCAGGGGCCAGCACAGATACGCAGTATTTT | CASNSGASTDTQYF
TRBJ2-1 | TRBV25-1 | . | . | TGTGCCAGCAGTGAATGGCTGTCCCTATACAATGAGCAGTTCTTC | CASSEWLSLYNEQFF
TRBJ2-1 | TRBV6-4 | . | TRBD2 | TGTGCCAGCAGCCCCGGGACTAGCGGCAACGATGAGCAGTTCTTC | CASSPGTSGNDEQFF
TRBJ2-1 | TRBV7-6 | . | . | TGTGCCAGCAGCCCTTGGGCCAGCTCCAATGAGCAGTTCTTC | CASSPWASSNEQFF